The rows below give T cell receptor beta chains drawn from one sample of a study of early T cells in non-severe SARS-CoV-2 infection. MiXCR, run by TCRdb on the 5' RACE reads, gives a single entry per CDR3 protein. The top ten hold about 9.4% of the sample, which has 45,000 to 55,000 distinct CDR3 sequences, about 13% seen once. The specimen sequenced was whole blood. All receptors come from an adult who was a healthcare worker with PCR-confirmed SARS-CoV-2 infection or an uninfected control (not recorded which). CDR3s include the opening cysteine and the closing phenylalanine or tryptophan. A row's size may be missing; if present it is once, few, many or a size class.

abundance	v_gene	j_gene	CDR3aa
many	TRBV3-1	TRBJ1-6	CASSSGTGYSNLHF
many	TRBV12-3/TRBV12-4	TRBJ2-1	CASASRGTGYNEQFF
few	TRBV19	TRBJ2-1	CASKGGALEQFF
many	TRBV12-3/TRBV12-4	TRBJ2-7	CASSLGTGGEQYF
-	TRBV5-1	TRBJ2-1	CASSPTSGVGNEQFF
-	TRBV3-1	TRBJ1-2	CASTLKQGANYGYTF
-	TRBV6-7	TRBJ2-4	CAYAAGKVINIQYF
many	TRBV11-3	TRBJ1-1	CASSRDSYTEAFF
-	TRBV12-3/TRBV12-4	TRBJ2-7	CASSKGYEQYF
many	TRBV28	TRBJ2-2	CASSPILPGQGRGLFF
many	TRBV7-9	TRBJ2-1	CASSPRGASEQFF
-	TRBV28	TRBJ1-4	CASAGGYTNEKLFF
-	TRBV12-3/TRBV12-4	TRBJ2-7	CASSSSDLYEQYF
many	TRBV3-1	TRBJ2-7	CASSRGTVEQYF
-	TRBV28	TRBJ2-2	CASSLYDRATGELFF
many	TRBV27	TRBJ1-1	CASRDSIPRDAEAFF
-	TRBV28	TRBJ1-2	CASRPGGYGYTF
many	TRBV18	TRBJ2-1	CASSPIGTGNEQFF
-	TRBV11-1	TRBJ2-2	CASSLDSNTGELFF
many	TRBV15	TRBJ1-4	CATSSAKRSTNEKLFF
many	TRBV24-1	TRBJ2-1	CATSDSPEGYNEQFF